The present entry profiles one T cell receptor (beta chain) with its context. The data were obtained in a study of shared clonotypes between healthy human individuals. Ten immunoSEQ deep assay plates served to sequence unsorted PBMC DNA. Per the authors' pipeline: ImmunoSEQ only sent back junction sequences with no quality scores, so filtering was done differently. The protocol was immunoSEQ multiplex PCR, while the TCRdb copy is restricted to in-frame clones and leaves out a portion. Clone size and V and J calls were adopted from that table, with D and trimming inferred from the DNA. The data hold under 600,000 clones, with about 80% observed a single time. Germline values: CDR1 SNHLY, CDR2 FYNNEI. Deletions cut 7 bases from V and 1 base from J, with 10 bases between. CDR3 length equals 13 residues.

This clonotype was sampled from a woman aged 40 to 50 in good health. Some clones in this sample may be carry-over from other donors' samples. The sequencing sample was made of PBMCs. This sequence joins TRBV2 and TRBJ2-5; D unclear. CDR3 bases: TGTGCCAGCAACCCTCGAACCCAAGAGACCCAGTACTTC. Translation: CASNPRTQETQYF. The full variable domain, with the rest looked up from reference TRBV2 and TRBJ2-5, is EPEVTQTPSHQVTQMGQEVILRCVPISNHLYFYWYRQILGQKVEFLVSFYNNEISEKSEIFDDQFSVERPDGSNFTLKIRSTKLEDSAMYFCASNPRTQETQYFGPGTRLLVL.